Each of the 16 T cell receptor beta chains below was sequenced from the same sample in a study of cytomegalovirus exposure and HLA in healthy donors. The primer mix had 60 Vbeta and 13 Jbeta primers. Clones were read by immunoSEQ multiplex PCR, and TCRdb kept only the in-frame ones, dropping some. The data show about 200,000 clones, with roughly 83% seen just once and about 1.4% held by the top ten. The sample comprised PBMCs. Receptors originate from a woman between 45 and 60 years old in good health and CMV-seronegative.

The count of this clone is one. The J gene is TRBJ2-6, the V gene TRBV2, with a weak D call TRBD1 (6 bases). Per the germline V gene, CDR1 is SNHLY and CDR2 is FYNNEI. The CDR3 is 17 residues long. V lost 4 bases, J lost 1 base, and 14 bases lay in between. This CDR3 reads CASSVGARRSGANVLTF. The DNA of the CDR3 is TGTGCCAGCAGTGTGGGGGCCCGGAGGTCTGGGGCCAACGTCCTGACTTTC.

The CDR3 nucleotides read TGTGCCAGCAGCCCTAAGGGCGGGGCAATAGGCTACAATGAGCAGTTCTTC. Residues: CASSPKGGAIGYNEQFF. V usage is TRBV7-8 and J usage is TRBJ2-1; D is possibly TRBD2 (6 bases). Trimming pared 5 bases from V and 3 bases from J, leaving 20 bases between. Germline CDR1 and CDR2: SGHVS and FQNEAQ. The CDR3 loop spans 17 amino acids.

The chain joins TRBV5-1 to TRBJ1-2; D gene ambiguous. V was shortened by 4 bases and J by 1 base, with 8 bases between the two germline ends. This CDR3 has 13 residues. Germline lookup yields CDR1 SGHRS and CDR2 YFSETQ. CDR3 sequence reads: CASSPDYNYGYTF. The CDR3 DNA reads as TGCGCCAGCAGCCCGGACTATAACTATGGCTACACCTTC.

The J gene is TRBJ1-2, the V gene TRBV19, with 9 nucleotides matching TRBD1. This CDR3 region has 12 residues. The trim removed 7 bases at V and 8 bases at J, leaving 5 bases unmatched. CDR1 and CDR2 (germline): LNHDA, SQIVND (reference sequence). The CDR3 protein is CASNHRGLGYTF. In DNA form, the CDR3 reads TGTGCCAGTAATCACAGGGGGCTCGGCTACACCTTC.

This clone is a singleton in its sample. The rearrangement uses TRBV27 and TRBJ2-3; 13 nucleotides align to TRBD2. The V segment lost 5 bases and the J segment 6 bases; nucleotides outside the gene matches: 5. Germline V gene lookup returns CDR1 MNHEY and CDR2 SMNVEV (reference sequence). This CDR3 spans 15 amino acids. The CDR3 bases are TGTGCCAGCAGTCCCGGACTAGCGGGAGTGGATACGCAGTATTTT. Translating gives CASSPGLAGVDTQYF.

The chain combines TRBV5-1 with TRBJ1-1, with D perhaps matching TRBD1 (6 bases). In germline, CDR1 is SGHRS, CDR2 YFSETQ. V was shortened by 3 bases and J by 13 bases, with 19 bases between the two germline ends. The CDR3 sequence is 13 residues long. The CDR3 here is CASSSMGADLGFF. In DNA form, the CDR3 reads TGCGCCAGCAGCTCCATGGGGGCGGACTTGGGTTTCTTT.

The chain is built from TRBV27 and TRBJ2-3, with 12 bases matching TRBD2. Germline V lookup: CDR1 MNHEY, CDR2 SMNVEV (reference sequence). V was pared by 5 bases and J by 4 bases, with 4 bases of the junction left unmatched. The CDR3 is made up of 15 amino acids. DNA for the CDR3: TGTGCCAGCAGTCCTAGCGGGGGGGCCGCAGATACGCAGTATTTT. As protein: CASSPSGGAADTQYF.

V and J are TRBV9 and TRBJ1-3; 7 nucleotides agree with TRBD1. In germline, CDR1 is SGDLS, CDR2 YYNGEE. The CDR3 loop spans 20 amino acids. V lost 4 bases and J lost 0; bases outside the gene matches: 19. The CDR3 DNA follows: TGTGCCAGCAGCCTTTTCTCGGGACAGCTAGGACAAAGCTCTGGAAACACCATATATTTT. Residues: CASSLFSGQLGQSSGNTIYF. Full variable domain (outside the CDR3, taken from reference TRBV9 and TRBJ1-3): DSGVTQTPKHLITATGQRVTLRCSPRSGDLSVYWYQQSLDQGLQFLIQYYNGEERAKGNILERFSAQQFPDLHSELNLSSLELGDSALYFCASSLFSGQLGQSSGNTIYFGEGSWLTVV.

The CDR3 coding sequence is TGTGCCAGCAAGAAGGGGACAGGCCCCTACGAGCAGTACTTC. It translates to CASKKGTGPYEQYF. V is TRBV25-1 and J is TRBJ2-7; TRBD1 aligns across 8 bases. Germline CDR1 reads MGHDK; CDR2 reads SYGVNS. The J segment lost 2 bases and the V segment lost 7 bases, leaving 7 bases of the junction unmatched. The CDR3 is 14 residues long.

The genes are TRBV28 and TRBJ2-7, with D perhaps TRBD1 (6 bases). The CDR3 totals 13 residues. Deletions cut 5 bases from V and 5 bases from J, with 13 bases between. Germline-derived CDR1 and CDR2 are MDHEN and SYDVKM. CDR3 loop: CASSPPGVHEQYF. In DNA form, the CDR3 reads TGTGCCAGCAGTCCCCCAGGGGTCCACGAGCAGTACTTC.

The chain combines TRBV19 with TRBJ2-7, with 7 bases aligning to TRBD1. This CDR3 is built from 13 residues. Germline-derived CDR1 and CDR2 are LNHDA and SQIVND (reference sequence). V shed 5 bases and J 2 bases; nucleotides not matched to a gene: 3. The DNA for the CDR3 is TGTGCCAGTAGTCGGACAGGTACCTACGAGCAGTACTTC. It translates to CASSRTGTYEQYF.

This clone was counted only a few times. The chain joins TRBV7-6 to TRBJ1-2, with 8 positions matching TRBD1. The germline CDR1 and CDR2 sequences are SGHVS and FNYEAQ. The V segment lost 5 bases and the J segment 4 bases; nucleotides outside the gene matches: 6. The CDR3 totals 14 residues. CDR3 bases: TGTGCCAGCAGCCCTCAGGGGGCAGGCTATGGCTACACCTTC. Encoded protein: CASSPQGAGYGYTF.

V and J are TRBV9 and TRBJ1-5; D not resolved. The germline CDR1 and CDR2 sequences are SGDLS and YYNGEE. There are 13 residues in the CDR3. Between the trimmed V and J ends, which lost 3 bases and 6 bases, there was a span of 10 bases. In DNA form, the CDR3 reads TGTGCCAGCAGCGGGTCGCCCGGTCAGCCCCAGCATTTT. This sequence encodes CASSGSPGQPQHF.

This chain connects TRBV29-1 to TRBJ2-7; TRBD1 matches 10 bases. Germline V gene sequence: CDR1 SQVTM, CDR2 ANQGSEA. J was trimmed by 3 bases and V by 7 bases; bases with no gene match: 6. CDR3 length equals 13 residues. CDR3 amino acids: CSAAGTGVYEQYF. The CDR3 coding sequence is TGCAGCGCAGCCGGGACAGGGGTCTACGAGCAGTACTTC.

This clone was observed a handful of times. V is TRBV4-1 and J is TRBJ1-2, with 7 bases lining up with TRBD1. The germline V gene encodes CDR1 MGHRA and CDR2 YSYEKL. The length of the CDR3 is 15 residues. J was trimmed by 2 bases and V by 3 bases; bases with no gene match: 6. The CDR3 here is CASSQRGQRNYGYTF. CDR3 sequence (DNA): TGCGCCAGCAGCCAGAGGGGACAGAGAAACTATGGCTACACCTTC.

In DNA form, the CDR3 reads TGCGCCAGCAGCCGAACACAATCGGGACAGGGCTACGAGCAGTACTTC. Translation gives CASSRTQSGQGYEQYF. This chain connects TRBV5-1 to TRBJ2-7; TRBD1 matches 9 bases. Looked up from germline, CDR1 is SGHRS and CDR2 is YFSETQ. The CDR3 runs 16 residues. J lost 3 bases, V lost 4 bases, and 11 bases had no gene match. Full variable domain (remainder filled in from reference TRBV5-1 and TRBJ2-7): KAGVTQTPRYLIKTRGQQVTLSCSPISGHRSVSWYQQTPGQGLQFLFEYFSETQRNKGNFPGRFSGRQFSNSRSEMNVSTLELGDSALYLCASSRTQSGQGYEQYFGPGTRLTVT.